This note documents a single T cell receptor (beta chain) sequence. As yet, its antigen is unknown. During its preparation, the TCRbeta library received unique molecular identifiers. Each CDR3 protein gets one entry after TCRdb re-called the PCR reads with MiXCR. The data hold about 240,000 distinct CDR3 sequences, with over 20% observed a single time. V trimming: 2 bases; J trimming: 2 bases; junction bases outside the gene matches: 9. CDR3 length equals 16 residues. Germline assignment: CDR1 DFQATT and CDR2 SNEGSKA (reference sequence). This sample is drawn from a study of T-cell reconstitution after alpha-beta-depleted transplantation in children. Broader study findings: Some patients' high day-60 TCRbeta diversity was attributed to recipient cells surviving conditioning. Alpha-beta T cells about two months after transplant reportedly derived from several hundred expanded graft clones. Newly made T cells mostly supplied T-cell counts and diversity one year after transplant.

The V and J genes are TRBV20-1 and TRBJ2-3; 8 bases line up with TRBD2. Sequences were derived from PBMCs, sampled before TCRalphabeta/CD19-depleted stem cell transplant. The sequence derives from a girl aged 2 to 9 with Fanconi anemia, due to receive a stem cell transplant. The CDR3 region has the DNA TGCAGTGCTAGAACGGGAGGGACGCCAACCACAGATACGCAGTATTTT. This gives the protein CSARTGGTPTTDTQYF.